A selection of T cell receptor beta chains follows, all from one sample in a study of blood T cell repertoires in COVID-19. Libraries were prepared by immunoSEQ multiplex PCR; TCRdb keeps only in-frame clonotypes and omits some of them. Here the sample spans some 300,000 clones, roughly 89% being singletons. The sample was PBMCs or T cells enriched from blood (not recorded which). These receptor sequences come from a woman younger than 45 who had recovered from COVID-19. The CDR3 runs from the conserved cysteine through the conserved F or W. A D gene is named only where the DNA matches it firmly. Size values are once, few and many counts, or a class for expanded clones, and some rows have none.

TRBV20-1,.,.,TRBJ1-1,CSASVVTEAFF,TGCAGTGCTAGTGTCGTGACTGAAGCTTTCTTT
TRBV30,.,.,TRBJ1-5,CACNTGTDLPQHF,TGTGCCTGCAACACAGGGACGGATCTGCCCCAGCATTTT
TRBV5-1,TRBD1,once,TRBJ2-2,CASRTGYTGELFF,TGCGCCAGCAGGACAGGGTACACCGGGGAGCTGTTTTTT
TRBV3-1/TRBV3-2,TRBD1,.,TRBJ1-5,CASSQGTGGSNQPQHF,TGTGCCAGCAGCCAAGGGACAGGGGGTAGCAATCAGCCCCAGCATTTT
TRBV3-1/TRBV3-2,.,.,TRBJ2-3,CASSPDRRTTDTQYF,TGTGCCAGCAGCCCGGACCGGCGGACTACAGATACGCAGTATTTT
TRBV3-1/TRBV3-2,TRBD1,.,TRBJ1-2,CASSQSDRDHYGYTF,TGTGCCAGCAGCCAGTCGGACAGGGATCACTATGGCTACACCTTC
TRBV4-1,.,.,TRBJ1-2,CASSQASPLGGNYGYTF,TGCGCCAGCAGCCAAGCCAGCCCACTTGGGGGGAACTATGGCTACACCTTC
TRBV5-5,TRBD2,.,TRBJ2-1,CASSGYMGLPYNEQFF,TGTGCCAGCAGCGGCTATATGGGACTACCCTACAATGAGCAGTTCTTC
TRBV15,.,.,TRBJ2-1,CATSGGDYYNEQFF,TGTGCCACCAGCGGCGGGGATTACTACAATGAGCAGTTCTTC
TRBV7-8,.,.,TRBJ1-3,CASSLVILVSSGNTIYF,TGTGCCAGCAGCTTAGTAATCTTAGTGAGCTCTGGAAACACCATATATTTT
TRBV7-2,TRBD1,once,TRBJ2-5,CASSFRTGTYQETQYF,TGTGCCAGCAGCTTCCGGACAGGAACGTACCAAGAGACCCAGTACTTC
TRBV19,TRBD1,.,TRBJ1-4,CASRRPGQGAEKLFF,TGTGCCAGTAGGCGGCCAGGACAGGGGGCCGAAAAACTGTTTTTT
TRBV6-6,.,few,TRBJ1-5,CASSLKADQPQHF,TGTGCCAGCAGCCTAAAGGCGGATCAGCCCCAGCATTTT
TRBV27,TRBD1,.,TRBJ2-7,CASSLTGTGAYEQYF,TGTGCCAGCAGTCTTACCGGGACAGGGGCCTACGAGCAGTACTTC
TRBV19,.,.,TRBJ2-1,CASSIGGNIYNEQFF,TGTGCCAGTAGTATTGGCGGGAATATCTACAATGAGCAGTTCTTC
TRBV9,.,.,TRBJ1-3,CASNTGNGNTIYF,TGTGCCAGCAATACAGGGAACGGAAACACCATATATTTT
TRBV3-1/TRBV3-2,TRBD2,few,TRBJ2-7,CASSQDPGLADYEQYF,TGTGCCAGCAGCCAAGACCCGGGACTAGCGGACTACGAGCAGTACTTC
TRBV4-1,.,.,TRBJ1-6,CASSQWGTGGDNSPLHF,TGCGCCAGCAGCCAATGGGGGACGGGGGGCGATAATTCACCCCTCCACTTT
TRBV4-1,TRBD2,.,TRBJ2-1,CASSHETNSGSSYNEQFF,TGCGCCAGCAGCCATGAGACCAATAGCGGGAGCTCCTACAATGAGCAGTTCTTC
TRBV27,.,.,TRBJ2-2,CASQGHVGGELFF,TGTGCCAGCCAGGGCCACGTGGGCGGGGAGCTGTTTTTT
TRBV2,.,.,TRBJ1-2,CASSGSGSHYGYTF,TGTGCCAGCAGTGGTTCGGGGTCCCACTATGGCTACACCTTC
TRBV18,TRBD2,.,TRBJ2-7,CASSPTRTSTYEQYF,TGTGCCAGCTCACCAACTCGGACTAGTACCTACGAGCAGTACTTC
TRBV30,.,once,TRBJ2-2,CAWSRITGELFF,TGTGCCTGGAGCAGAATCACCGGGGAGCTGTTTTTT
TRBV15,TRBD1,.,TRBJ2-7,CATSRGTGTYEQYF,TGTGCCACCAGCAGGGGGACAGGGACCTACGAGCAGTACTTC
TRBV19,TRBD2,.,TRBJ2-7,CASSIALAGIYEQYF,TGTGCCAGTAGTATAGCACTAGCGGGAATTTACGAGCAGTACTTC
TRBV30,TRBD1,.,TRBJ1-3,CATGQASGNTIYF,TGTGCAACGGGACAGGCCTCTGGAAACACCATATATTTT
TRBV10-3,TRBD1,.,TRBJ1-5,CAISAGQGLVNQHF,TGTGCCATCAGTGCGGGACAGGGACTGGTCAACCAGCATTTT
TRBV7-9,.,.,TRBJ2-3,CASSLVYWQGF,TGTGCCAGCAGCTTAGTCTACTGGCAGGGTTTT
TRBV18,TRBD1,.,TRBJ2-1,CASSGDSSSYNEQFF,TGTGCCAGCTCCGGGGACAGTAGCTCCTACAATGAGCAGTTCTTC
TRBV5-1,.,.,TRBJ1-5,CASSLWGDFNQPQHF,TGCGCCAGCAGCTTATGGGGAGACTTCAATCAGCCCCAGCATTTT
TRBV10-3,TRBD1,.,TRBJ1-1,CAISEGGQTNTEAFF,TGTGCCATCAGTGAGGGGGGACAGACAAACACTGAAGCTTTCTTT
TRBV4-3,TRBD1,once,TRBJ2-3,CASSQGTGTSTDTQYF,TGCGCCAGCAGCCAAGGGACAGGAACCTCCACAGATACGCAGTATTTT
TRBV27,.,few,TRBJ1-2,CASSPQGFGYTF,TGTGCCAGCAGTCCACAGGGATTCGGCTACACCTTC
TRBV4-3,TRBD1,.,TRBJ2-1,CASSHRQGVLNEQFF,TGCGCCAGCAGCCATAGACAGGGAGTTTTGAATGAGCAGTTCTTC
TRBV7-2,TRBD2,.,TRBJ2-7,CASSLWASGIYEQYF,TGTGCCAGCAGCTTGTGGGCTAGCGGAATCTACGAGCAGTACTTC
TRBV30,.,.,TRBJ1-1,CAFTGFTEAFF,TGTGCCTTTACAGGGTTCACTGAAGCTTTCTTT
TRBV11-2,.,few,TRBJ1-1,CASSLSLRSTEAFF,TGTGCCAGCAGCTTATCGCTCCGGAGCACTGAAGCTTTCTTT
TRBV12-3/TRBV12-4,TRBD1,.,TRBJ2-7,CASSPWDRLEQYF,TGTGCCAGCAGTCCTTGGGACAGGCTGGAGCAGTACTTC
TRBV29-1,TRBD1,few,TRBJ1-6,CSVRERGRESPLHF,TGCAGCGTCCGGGAAAGGGGGCGAGAATCACCCCTCCACTTT
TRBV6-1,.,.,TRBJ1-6,CASSEFSGRVADSPLHF,TGTGCCAGCAGTGAATTCTCGGGCAGGGTGGCCGATTCACCCCTCCACTTT
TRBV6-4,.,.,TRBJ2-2,CASSPRVGELFF,TGTGCCAGCAGTCCCAGGGTAGGGGAGCTGTTTTTT
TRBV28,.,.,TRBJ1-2,CAIQRTSYGGYTF,TGTGCCATCCAACGGACATCCTATGGGGGCTACACCTTC